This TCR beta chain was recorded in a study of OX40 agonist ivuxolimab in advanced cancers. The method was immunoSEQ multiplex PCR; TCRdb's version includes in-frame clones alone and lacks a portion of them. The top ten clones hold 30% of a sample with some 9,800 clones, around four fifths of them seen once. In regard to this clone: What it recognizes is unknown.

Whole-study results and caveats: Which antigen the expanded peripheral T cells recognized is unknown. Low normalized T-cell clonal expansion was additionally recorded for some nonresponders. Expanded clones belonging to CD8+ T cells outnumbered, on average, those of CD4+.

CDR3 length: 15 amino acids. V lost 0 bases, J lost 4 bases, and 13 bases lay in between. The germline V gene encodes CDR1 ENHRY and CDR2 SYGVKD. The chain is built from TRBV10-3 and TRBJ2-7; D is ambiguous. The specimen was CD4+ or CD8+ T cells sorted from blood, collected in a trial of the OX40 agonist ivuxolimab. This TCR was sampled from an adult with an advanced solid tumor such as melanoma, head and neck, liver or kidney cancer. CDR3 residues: CAISESIVGRYEQYF. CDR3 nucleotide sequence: TGTGCCATCAGTGAGTCGATCGTCGGTCGGTACGAGCAGTACTTC.